Listed below are T cell receptor beta chains from one sample, sequenced in a study of CD8 T cells in Susac syndrome. TCRdb reprocessed the immunoSEQ multiplex PCR reads with MiXCR, giving one entry per CDR3 protein. The repertoire holds approximately 230,000 distinct CDR3 sequences, with roughly 95% as singletons. Source material: CD4+ T cells from PBMCs. These receptors were taken from a human donor with multiple sclerosis. The conserved cysteine and the conserved F or W are not part of the CDR3 here. Fields, in order: V gene, J gene, CDR3 protein.

v_call: TRBV12-5
j_call: TRBJ1-5
cdr3_aa: ASGLYVSGALNQPQH

v_call: TRBV7-2
j_call: TRBJ1-2
cdr3_aa: ASSLTDAGSYGYT

v_call: TRBV3-1
j_call: TRBJ1-2
cdr3_aa: ASSQDQGGMRYT

v_call: TRBV6-2/TRBV6-3
j_call: TRBJ2-2
cdr3_aa: ASRPGLLNTGELF

v_call: TRBV6-2/TRBV6-3
j_call: TRBJ2-1
cdr3_aa: ASSYLLVEQF

v_call: TRBV27
j_call: TRBJ2-4
cdr3_aa: ASSLTRDLLAKNIQY

v_call: TRBV20-1
j_call: TRBJ2-7
cdr3_aa: SASIQRRGEQY

v_call: TRBV3-1
j_call: TRBJ2-7
cdr3_aa: ASSQDFRGARDEQY

v_call: TRBV10-3
j_call: TRBJ1-2
cdr3_aa: AISDSRYGYT

v_call: TRBV12-3/TRBV12-4
j_call: TRBJ2-4
cdr3_aa: ASGPPQGIQY

v_call: TRBV12-3/TRBV12-4
j_call: TRBJ2-1
cdr3_aa: ASTIKGVVGHSYNEQF

v_call: TRBV7-8
j_call: TRBJ2-7
cdr3_aa: ASRPGLAGSAYEQY

v_call: TRBV10-3
j_call: TRBJ1-2
cdr3_aa: AITPRSNYGYT